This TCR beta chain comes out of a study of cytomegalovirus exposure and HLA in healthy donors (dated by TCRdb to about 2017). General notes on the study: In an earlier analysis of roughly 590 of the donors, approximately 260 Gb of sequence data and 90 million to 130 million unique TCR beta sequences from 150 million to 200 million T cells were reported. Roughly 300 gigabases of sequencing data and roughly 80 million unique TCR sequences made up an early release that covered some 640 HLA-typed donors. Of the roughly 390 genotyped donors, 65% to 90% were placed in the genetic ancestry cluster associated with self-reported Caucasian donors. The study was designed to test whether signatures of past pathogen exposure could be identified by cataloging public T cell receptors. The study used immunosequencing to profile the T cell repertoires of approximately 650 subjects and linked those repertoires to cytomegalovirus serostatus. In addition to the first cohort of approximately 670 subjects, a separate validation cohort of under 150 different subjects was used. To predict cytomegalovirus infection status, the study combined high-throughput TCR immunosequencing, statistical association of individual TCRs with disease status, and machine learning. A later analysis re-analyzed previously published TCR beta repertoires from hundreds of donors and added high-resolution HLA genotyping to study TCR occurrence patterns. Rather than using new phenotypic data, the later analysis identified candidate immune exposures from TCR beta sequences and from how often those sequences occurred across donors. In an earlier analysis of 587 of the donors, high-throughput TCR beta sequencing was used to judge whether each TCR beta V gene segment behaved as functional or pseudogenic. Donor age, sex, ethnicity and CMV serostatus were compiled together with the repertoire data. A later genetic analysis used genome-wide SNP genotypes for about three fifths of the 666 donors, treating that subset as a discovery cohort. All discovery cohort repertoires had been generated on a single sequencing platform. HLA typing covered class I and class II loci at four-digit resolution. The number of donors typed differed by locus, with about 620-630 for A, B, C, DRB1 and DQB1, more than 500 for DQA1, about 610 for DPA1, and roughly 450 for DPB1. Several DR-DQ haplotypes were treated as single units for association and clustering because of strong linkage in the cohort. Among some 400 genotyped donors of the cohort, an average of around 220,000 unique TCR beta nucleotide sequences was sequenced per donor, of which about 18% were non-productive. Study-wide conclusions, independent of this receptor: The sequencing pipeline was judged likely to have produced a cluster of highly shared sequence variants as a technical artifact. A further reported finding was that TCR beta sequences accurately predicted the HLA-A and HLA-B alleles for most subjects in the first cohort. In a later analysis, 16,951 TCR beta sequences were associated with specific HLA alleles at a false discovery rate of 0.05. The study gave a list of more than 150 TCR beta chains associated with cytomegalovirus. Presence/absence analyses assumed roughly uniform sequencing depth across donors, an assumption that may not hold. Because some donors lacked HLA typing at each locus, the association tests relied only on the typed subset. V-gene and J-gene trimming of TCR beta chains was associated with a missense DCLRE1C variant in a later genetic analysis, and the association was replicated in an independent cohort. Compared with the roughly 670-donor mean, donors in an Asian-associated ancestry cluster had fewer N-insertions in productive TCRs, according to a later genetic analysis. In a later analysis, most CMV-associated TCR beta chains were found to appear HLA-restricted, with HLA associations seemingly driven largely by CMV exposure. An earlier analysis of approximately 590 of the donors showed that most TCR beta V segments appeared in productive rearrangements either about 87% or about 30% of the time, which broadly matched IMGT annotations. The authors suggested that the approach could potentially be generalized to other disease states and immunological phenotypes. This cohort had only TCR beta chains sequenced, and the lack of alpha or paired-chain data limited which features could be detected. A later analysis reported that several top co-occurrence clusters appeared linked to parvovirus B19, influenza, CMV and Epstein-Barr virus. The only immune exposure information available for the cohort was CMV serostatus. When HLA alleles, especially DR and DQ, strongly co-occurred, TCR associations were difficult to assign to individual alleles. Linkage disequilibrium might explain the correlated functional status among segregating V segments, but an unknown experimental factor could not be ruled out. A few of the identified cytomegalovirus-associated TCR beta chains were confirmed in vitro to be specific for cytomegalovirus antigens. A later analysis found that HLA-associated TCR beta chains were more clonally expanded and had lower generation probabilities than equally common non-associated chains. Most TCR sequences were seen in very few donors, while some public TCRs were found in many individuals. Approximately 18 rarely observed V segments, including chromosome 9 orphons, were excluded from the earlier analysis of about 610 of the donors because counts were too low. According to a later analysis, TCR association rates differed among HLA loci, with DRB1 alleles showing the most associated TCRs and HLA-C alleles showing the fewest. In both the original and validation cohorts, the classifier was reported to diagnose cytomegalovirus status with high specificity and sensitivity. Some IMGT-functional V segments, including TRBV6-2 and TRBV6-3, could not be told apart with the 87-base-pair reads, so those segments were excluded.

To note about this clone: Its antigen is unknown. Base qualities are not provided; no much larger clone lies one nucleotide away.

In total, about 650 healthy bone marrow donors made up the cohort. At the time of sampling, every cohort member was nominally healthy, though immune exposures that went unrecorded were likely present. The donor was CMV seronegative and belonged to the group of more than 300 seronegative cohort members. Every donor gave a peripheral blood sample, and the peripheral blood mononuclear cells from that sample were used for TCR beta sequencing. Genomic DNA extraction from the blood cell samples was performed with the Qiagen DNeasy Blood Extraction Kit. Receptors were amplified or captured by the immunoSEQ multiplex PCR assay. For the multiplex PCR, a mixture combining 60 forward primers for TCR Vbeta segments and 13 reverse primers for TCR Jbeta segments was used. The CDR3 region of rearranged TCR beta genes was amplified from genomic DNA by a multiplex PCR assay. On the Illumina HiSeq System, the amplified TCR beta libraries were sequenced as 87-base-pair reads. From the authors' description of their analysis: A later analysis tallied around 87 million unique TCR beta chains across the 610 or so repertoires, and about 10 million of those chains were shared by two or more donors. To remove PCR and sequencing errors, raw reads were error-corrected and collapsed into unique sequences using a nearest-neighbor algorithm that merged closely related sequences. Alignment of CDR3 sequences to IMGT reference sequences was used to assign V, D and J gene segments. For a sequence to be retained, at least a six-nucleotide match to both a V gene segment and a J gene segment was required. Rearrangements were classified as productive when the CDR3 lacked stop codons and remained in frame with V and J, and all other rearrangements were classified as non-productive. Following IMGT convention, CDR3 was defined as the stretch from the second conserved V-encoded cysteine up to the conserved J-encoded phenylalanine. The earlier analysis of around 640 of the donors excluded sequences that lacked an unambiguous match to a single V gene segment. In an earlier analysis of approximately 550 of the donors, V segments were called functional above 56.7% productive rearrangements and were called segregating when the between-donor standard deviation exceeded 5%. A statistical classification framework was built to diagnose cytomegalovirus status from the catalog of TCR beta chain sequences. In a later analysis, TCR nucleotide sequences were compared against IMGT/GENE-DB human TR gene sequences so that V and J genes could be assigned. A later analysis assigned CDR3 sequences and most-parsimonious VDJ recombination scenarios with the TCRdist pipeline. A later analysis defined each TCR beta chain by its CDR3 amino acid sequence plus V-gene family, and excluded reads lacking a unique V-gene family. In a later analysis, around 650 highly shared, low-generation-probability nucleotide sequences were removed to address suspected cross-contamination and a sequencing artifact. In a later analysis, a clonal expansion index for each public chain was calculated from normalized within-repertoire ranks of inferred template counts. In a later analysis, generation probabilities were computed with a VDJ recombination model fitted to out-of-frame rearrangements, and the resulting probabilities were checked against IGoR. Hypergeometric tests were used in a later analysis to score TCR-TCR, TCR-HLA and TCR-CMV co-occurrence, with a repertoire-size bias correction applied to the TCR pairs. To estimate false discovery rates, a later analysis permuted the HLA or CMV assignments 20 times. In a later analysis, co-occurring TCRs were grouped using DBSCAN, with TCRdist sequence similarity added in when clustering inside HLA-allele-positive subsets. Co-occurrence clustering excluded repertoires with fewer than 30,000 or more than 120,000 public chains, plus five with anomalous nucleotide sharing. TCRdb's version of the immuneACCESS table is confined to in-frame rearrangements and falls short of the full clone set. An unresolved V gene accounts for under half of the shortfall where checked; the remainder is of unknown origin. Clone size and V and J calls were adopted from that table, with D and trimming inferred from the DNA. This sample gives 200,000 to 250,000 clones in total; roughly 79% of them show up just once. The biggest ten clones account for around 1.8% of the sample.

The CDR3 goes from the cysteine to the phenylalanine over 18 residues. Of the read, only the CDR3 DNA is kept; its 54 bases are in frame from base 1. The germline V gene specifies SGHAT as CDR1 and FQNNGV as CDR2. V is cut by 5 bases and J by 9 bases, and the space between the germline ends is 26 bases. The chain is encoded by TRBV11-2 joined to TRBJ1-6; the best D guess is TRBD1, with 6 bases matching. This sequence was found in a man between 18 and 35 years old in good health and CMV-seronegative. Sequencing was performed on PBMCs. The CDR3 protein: CASSPGAQGGNWLSPLHF. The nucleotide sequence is TGTGCCAGCAGCCCAGGGGCACAGGGAGGGAATTGGCTTTCACCCCTCCACTTT.